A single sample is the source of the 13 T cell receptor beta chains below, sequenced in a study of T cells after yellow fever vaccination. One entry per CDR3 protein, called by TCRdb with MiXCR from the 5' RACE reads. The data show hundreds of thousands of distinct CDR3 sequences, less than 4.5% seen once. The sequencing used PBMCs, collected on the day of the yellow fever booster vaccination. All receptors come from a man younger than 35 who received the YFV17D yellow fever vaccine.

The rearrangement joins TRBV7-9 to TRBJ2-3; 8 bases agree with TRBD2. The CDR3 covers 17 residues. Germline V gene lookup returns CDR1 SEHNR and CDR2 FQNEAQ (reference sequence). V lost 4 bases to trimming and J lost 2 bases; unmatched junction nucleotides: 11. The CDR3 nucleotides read TGTGCCAGCAGCTCCCTAAGGACAGCGGGGGACACAGATACGCAGTATTTT. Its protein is CASSSLRTAGDTDTQYF.

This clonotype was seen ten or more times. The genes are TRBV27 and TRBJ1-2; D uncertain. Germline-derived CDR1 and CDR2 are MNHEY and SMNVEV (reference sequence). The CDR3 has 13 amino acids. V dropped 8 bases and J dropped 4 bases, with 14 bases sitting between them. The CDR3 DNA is TGTGCCAGCCGCCTCGGAACTACCTATGGCTACACCTTC. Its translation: CASRLGTTYGYTF.

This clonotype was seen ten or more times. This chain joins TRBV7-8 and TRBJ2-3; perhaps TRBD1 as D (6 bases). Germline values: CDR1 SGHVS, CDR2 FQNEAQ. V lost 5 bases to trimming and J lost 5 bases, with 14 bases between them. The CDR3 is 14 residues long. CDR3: CASSQNRAEDTQYF. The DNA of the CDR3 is TGTGCCAGCAGCCAGAACAGGGCCGAAGATACGCAGTATTTT.

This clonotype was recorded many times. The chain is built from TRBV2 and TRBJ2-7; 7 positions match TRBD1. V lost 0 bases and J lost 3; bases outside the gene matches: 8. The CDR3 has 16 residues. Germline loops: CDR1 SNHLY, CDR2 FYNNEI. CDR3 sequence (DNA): TGTGCCAGCAGTGAAGCCCGACAACAGGGGTACTACGAGCAGTACGTC. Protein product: CASSEARQQGYYEQYV.

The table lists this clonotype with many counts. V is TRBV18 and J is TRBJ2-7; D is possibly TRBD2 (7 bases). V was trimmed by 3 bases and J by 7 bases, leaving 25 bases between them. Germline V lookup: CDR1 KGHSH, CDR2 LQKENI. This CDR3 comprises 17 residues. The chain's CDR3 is CASSPLGGPGLPGEQYF. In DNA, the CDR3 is TGTGCCAGCTCACCTTTGGGGGGGCCGGGACTCCCTGGGGAGCAGTACTTC.

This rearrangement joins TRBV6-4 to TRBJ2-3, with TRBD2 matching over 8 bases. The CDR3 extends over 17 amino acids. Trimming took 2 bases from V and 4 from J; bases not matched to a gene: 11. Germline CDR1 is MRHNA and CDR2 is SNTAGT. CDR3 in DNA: TGTGCCAGCAGTGACGTCTGGCGGGGGGACTCCTCAGATACGCAGTATTTT. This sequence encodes CASSDVWRGDSSDTQYF.

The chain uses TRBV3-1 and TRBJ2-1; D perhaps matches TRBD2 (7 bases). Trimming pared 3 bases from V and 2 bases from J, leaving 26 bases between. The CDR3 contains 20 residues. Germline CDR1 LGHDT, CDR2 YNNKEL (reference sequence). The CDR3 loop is CASSHHRGRRGYTAYNEQFF. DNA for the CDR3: TGTGCCAGCAGCCACCACCGGGGGCGGCGGGGGTACACTGCCTACAATGAGCAGTTCTTC.

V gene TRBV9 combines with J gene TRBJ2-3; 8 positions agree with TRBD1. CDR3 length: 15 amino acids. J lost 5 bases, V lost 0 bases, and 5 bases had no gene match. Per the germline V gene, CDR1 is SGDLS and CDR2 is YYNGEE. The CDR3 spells CASSVATGTGDTQYF. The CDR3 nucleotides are TGTGCCAGCAGCGTAGCTACGGGGACAGGAGATACGCAGTATTTT.

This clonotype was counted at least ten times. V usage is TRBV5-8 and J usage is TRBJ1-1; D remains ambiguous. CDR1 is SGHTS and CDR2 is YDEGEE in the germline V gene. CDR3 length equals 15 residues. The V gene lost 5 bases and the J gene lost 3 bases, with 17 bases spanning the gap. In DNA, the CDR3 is TGTGCCAGCAGATCCGGGCAGTCTTCATACACTGAAGCTTTCTTT. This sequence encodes CASRSGQSSYTEAFF.

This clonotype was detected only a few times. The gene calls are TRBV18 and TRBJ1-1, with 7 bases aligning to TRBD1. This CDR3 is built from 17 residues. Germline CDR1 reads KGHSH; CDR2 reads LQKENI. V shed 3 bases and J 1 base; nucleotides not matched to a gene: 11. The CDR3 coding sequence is TGTGCCAGCTCACCGACTCCCGGGACAGCCAAGAACACTGAAGCTTTCTTT. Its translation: CASSPTPGTAKNTEAFF.

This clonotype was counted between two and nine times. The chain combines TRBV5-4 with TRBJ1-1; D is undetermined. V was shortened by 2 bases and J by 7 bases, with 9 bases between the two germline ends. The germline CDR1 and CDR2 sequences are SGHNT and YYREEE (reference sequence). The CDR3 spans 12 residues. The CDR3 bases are TGTGCCAGCAGCTTACGAGGAGGTGAAGCTTTCTTT. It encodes CASSLRGGEAFF.

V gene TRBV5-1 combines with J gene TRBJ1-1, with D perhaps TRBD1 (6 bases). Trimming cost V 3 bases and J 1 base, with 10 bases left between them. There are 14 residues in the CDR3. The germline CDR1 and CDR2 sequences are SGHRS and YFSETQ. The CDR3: CASSWKGQNTEAFF. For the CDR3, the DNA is TGCGCCAGCAGCTGGAAGGGACAGAACACTGAAGCTTTCTTT.

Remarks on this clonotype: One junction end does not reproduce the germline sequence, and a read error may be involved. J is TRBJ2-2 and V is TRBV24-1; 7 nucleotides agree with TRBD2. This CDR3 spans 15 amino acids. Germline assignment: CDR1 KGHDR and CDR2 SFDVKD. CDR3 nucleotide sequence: TGTGCCACCAGTGAGAGGACTAGGAACACCGGGGAGCTGATTTTT. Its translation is CATSERTRNTGELIF.